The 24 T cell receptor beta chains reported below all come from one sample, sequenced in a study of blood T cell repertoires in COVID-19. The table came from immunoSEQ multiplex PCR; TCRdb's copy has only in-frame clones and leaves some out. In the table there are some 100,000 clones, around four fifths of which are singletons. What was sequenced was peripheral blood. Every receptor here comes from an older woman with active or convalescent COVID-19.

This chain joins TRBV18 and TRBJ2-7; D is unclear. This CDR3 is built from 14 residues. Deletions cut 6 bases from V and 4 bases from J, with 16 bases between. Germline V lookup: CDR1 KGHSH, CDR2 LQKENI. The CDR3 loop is CASSSTPGLYEQYF. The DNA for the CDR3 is TGTGCCAGCTCGAGTACCCCGGGTCTTTACGAGCAGTACTTC.

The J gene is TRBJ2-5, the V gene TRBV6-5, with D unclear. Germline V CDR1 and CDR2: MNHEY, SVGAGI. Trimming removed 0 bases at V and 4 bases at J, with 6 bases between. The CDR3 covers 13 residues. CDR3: CASSYSRVETQYF. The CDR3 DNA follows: TGTGCCAGCAGTTACTCGCGAGTAGAGACCCAGTACTTC.

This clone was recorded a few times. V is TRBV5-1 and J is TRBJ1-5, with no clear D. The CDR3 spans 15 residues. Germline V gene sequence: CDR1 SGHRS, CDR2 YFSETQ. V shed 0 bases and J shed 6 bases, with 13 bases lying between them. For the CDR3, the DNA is TGCGCCAGCAGCTTGGCTGGCAGTCGTGGTCAGCCCCAGCATTTT. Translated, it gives CASSLAGSRGQPQHF.

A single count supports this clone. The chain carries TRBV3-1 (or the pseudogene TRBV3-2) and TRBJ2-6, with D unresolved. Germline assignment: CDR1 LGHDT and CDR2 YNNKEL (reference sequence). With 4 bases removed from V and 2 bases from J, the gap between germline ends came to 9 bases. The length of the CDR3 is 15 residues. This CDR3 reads CASSPSSPGANVLTF. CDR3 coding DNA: TGTGCCAGCAGCCCTTCGTCCCCTGGGGCCAACGTCCTGACTTTC.

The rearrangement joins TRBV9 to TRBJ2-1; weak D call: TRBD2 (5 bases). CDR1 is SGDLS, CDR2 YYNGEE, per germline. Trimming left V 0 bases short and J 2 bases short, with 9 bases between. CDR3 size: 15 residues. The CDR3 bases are TGTGCCAGCAGCGTAGTTTCCGGGACCTACAATGAGCAGTTCTTC. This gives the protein CASSVVSGTYNEQFF.

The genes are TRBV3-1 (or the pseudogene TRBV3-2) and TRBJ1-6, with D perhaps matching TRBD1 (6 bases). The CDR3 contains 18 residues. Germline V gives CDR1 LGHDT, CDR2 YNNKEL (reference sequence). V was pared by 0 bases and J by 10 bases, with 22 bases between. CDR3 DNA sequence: TGTGCCAGCAGCCAAGACCCACACAGGGCGGGGAGGGTCTCACCCCTCCACTTT. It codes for CASSQDPHRAGRVSPLHF.

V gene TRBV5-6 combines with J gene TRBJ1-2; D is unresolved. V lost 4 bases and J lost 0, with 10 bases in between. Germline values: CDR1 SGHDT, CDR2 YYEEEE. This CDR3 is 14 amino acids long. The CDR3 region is CASSVVGSNYGYTF. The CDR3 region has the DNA TGTGCCAGCAGCGTTGTGGGCTCTAACTATGGCTACACCTTC.

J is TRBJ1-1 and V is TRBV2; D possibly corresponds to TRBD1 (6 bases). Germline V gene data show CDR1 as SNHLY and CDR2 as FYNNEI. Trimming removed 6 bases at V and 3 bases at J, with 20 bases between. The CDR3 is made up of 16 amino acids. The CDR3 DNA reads TGTGCCAGCAGGGCCCCCCTAACAGGGCCCGACACTGAAGCTTTCTTT. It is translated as CASRAPLTGPDTEAFF.

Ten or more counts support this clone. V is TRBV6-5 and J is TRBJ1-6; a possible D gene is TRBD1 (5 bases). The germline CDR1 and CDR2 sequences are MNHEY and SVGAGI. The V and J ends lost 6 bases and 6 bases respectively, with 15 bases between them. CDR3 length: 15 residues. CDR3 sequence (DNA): TGTGCCAGCAGCCCCGGGACTCTCGGTAATTCACCCCTCCACTTT. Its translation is CASSPGTLGNSPLHF.

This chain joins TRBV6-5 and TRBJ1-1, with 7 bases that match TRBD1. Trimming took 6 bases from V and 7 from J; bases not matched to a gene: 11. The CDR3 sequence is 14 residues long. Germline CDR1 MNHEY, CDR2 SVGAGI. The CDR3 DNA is TGTGCCAGCAGCTCCCTATCGAACAGGGGTGAAGCTTTCTTT. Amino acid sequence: CASSSLSNRGEAFF.

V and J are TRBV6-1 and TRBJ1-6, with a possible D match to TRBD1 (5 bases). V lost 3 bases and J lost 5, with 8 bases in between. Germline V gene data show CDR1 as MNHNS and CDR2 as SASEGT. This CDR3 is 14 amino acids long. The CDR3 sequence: CASSDSRDNSPLHF. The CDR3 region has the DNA TGTGCCAGCAGTGATAGCAGGGATAATTCACCCCTCCACTTT.

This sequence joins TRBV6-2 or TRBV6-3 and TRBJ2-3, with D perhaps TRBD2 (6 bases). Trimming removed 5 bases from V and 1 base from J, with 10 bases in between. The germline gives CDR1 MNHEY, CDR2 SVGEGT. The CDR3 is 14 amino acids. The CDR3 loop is CASSGGVGTDTQYF. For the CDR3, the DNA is TGTGCCAGCAGTGGAGGGGTTGGCACAGATACGCAGTATTTT.

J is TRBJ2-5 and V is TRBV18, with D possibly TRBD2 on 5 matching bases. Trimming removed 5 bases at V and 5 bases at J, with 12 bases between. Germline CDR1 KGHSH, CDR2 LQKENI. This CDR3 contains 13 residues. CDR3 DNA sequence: TGTGCCAGCTCAACAACTAGGGCGGAGACCCAGTACTTC. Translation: CASSTTRAETQYF.

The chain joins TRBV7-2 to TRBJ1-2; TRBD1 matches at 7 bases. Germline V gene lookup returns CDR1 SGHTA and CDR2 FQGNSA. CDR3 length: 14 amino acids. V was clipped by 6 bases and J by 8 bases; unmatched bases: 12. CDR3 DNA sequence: TGTGCCAGCAGAGCAGGGGGGATGAGTAAGGGCTACACCTTC. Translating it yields CASRAGGMSKGYTF. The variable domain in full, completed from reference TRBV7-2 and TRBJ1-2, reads GAGVSQSPSNKVTEKGKDVELRCDPISGHTALYWYRQSLGQGLEFLIYFQGNSAPDKSGLPSDRFSAERTGGSVSTLTIQRTQQEDSAVYLCASRAGGMSKGYTFGSGTRLTVV.

As DNA, the CDR3 is TGCGCCAGTAAGACCGGGACAACCGATTCACCCCTCCACTTT. As protein: CASKTGTTDSPLHF. The chain links TRBV5-1 to TRBJ1-6, with D possibly being TRBD1 (6 bases). CDR1 is SGHRS and CDR2 is YFSETQ in the germline V gene. V dropped 8 bases and J dropped 8 bases, with 17 bases sitting between them. This CDR3 comprises 14 residues. The variable domain in full, with the rest retrieved from reference TRBV5-1 and TRBJ1-6, is KAGVTQTPRYLIKTRGQQVTLSCSPISGHRSVSWYQQTPGQGLQFLFEYFSETQRNKGNFPGRFSGRQFSNSRSEMNVSTLELGDSALYLCASKTGTTDSPLHFGNGTRLTVT.

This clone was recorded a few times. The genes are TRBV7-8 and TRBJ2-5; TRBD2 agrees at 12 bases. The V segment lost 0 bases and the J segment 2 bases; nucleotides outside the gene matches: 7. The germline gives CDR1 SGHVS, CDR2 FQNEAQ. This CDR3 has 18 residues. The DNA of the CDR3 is TGTGCCAGCAGCTTAGCGTTTCTAGCGGGGGGGACTCAAGAGACCCAGTACTTC. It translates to CASSLAFLAGGTQETQYF.

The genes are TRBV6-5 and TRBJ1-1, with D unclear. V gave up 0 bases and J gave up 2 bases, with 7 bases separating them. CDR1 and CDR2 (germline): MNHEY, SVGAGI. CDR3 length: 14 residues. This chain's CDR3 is CASSYSHSNTEAFF. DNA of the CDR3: TGTGCCAGCAGTTACTCGCACAGTAACACTGAAGCTTTCTTT.

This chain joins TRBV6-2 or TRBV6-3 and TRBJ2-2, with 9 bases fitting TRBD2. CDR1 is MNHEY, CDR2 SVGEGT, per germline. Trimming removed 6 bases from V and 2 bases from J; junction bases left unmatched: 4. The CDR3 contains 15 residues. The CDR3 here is CASSHSGGNTGELFF. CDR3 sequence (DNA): TGTGCCAGCAGCCATAGCGGGGGAAACACCGGGGAGCTGTTTTTT.

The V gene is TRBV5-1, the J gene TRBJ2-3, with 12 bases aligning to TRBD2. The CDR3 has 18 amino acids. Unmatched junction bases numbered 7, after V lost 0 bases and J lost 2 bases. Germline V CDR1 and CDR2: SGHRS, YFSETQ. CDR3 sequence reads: CASSLGRTSGELTDTQYF. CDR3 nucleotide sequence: TGCGCCAGCAGCTTGGGAAGGACTAGCGGGGAACTCACAGATACGCAGTATTTT. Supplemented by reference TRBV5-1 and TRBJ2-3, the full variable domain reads KAGVTQTPRYLIKTRGQQVTLSCSPISGHRSVSWYQQTPGQGLQFLFEYFSETQRNKGNFPGRFSGRQFSNSRSEMNVSTLELGDSALYLCASSLGRTSGELTDTQYFGPGTRLTVL.

CDR3 sequence: CASSPLGPRYGYTF. Written as DNA, the CDR3 is TGTGCCAGCAGCCCTCTGGGCCCAAGATATGGCTACACCTTC. The V and J genes are TRBV27 and TRBJ1-2; no clear D. V was clipped by 6 bases and J by 5 bases, with 16 bases between them. The CDR3 is 14 amino acids. CDR1 and CDR2 from the germline V gene are MNHEY and SMNVEV (reference sequence).

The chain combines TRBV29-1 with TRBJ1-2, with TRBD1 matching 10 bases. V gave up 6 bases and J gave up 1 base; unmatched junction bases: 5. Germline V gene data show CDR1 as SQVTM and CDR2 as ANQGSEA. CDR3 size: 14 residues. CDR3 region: CSVPGQGGNYGYTF. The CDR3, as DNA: TGCAGCGTCCCCGGACAGGGGGGTAACTATGGCTACACCTTC.

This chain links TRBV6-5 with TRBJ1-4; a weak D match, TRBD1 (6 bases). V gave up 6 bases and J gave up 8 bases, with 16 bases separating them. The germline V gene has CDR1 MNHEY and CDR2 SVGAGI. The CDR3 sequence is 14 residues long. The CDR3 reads CASRPGGQGEKLFF. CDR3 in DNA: TGTGCCAGCAGGCCCGGGGGGCAGGGAGAAAAACTGTTTTTT.

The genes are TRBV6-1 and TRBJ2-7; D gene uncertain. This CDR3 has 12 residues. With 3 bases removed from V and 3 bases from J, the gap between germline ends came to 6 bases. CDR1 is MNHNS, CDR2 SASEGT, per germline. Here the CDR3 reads CASSDLDYEQYF. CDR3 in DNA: TGTGCCAGCAGTGATTTAGACTACGAGCAGTACTTC.

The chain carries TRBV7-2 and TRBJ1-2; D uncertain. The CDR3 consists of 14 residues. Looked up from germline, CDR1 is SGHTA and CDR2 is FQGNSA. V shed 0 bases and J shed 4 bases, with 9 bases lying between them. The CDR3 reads CASSLALVPYGYTF. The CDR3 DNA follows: TGTGCCAGCAGCTTAGCACTAGTGCCCTATGGCTACACCTTC.